This T cell receptor beta chain was sequenced during a study of Graves' ophthalmopathy and Graves' hyperthyroidism (dated by TCRdb to the late 2010s). Turning to the overall study: Peripheral blood samples were taken at the time of initial diagnosis, before any treatment was given. An independent validation cohort was composed of fewer than 20 hyperthyroidism patients and approximately 15 patients who later progressed from hyperthyroidism to ophthalmopathy. To explore V-J signatures that separate ophthalmopathy from hyperthyroidism, a discovery set of about a hundred patients was enrolled, consisting of 43 with ophthalmopathy and around 57 with stable hyperthyroidism. TCR beta repertoire signatures were used to distinguish Graves' ophthalmopathy from Graves' hyperthyroidism and to predict progression to ophthalmopathy. In roughly six hyperthyroidism patients, the T-cell repertoire of thyroid tissue was compared with the T-cell repertoire of blood. Following sampling, methimazole starting at 30 mg daily was administered to hyperthyroidism patients, and high-dose intravenous methylprednisolone was administered to ophthalmopathy patients. In total, 135 blood samples were TCR-sequenced: around 42 ophthalmopathy, around 75 hyperthyroidism and approximately 17 hyperthyroidism-to-ophthalmopathy patients. For training and testing, the approximately 97 patients in the discovery cohort were randomly divided in a 7:3 ratio.

Hyperthyroidism was considered stable if no progression to ophthalmopathy occurred within 18 months of follow-up. Hyperthyroidism patients were newly diagnosed, were aged 18 to 65 years, and had a disease duration under 2 months. Anyone with other autoimmune diseases, uncontrolled infections, pregnancy or lactation was excluded from the study. Clinical symptoms, serum thyroxine, TRAb, thyroid ultrasound and orbital computed tomography were used for diagnosis. PBMCs were isolated from about 9 ml of fresh peripheral blood by Ficoll-Paque density gradient centrifugation. Total RNA was extracted with Trizol reagent and quality-checked on an Agilent 2100 Bioanalyzer. Trimming at the junction amounts to 1 base on V and 8 bases on J, and the germline ends lie 14 bases apart. Based on the germline V gene, the CDR1 and CDR2 sequences are MNHEY and SVGAGI. From its cysteine to its phenylalanine, the CDR3 spans 14 amino acids. Solely the CDR3 DNA is kept, with 42 bases framed from the first base.

Results the study describes overall, beyond this receptor: In validation, the model predicted ophthalmopathy progression with 55% to 71% sensitivity and around 72% specificity; some 13 predicted patients were CT-confirmed with GO in a median of around 6 months. Among expanded thyroid clonotypes with frequency above 0.001, most also showed up in blood, which suggests that blood repertoires may reflect the thyroid immune response. In cross-validation, the 13-signature model distinguished ophthalmopathy from stable hyperthyroidism with 85% to 90% sensitivity and almost 83% specificity, and in the test set the corresponding values were roughly 80% and 75%. Sample size was not predetermined statistically, and investigators were not blinded to group allocation.

Note on this clonotype: Its antigen is unknown. No base qualities exist here, and no much larger clone lies one base off it.

TCR beta CDR3 regions were amplified from RNA transcripts for repertoire sequencing. The first round of RT-PCR was done with HTBI primers and the Qiagen OneStep RT-PCR kit, and was followed by a second round of multiplex PCR, then size selection and purification. Libraries were sequenced paired-end with 100 bp reads on an Illumina HiSeq2000. In the paper's pipeline: SOAPnuke was used for read processing, and reads with adapters, uncalled bases, a mean Phred below 15, or no exact constant-primer or identifier match were discarded. COPE v1.2.5 was used to merge the high-quality paired reads. Clonotypes were defined as unique nucleotide sequences and were aligned to IMGT TRB V, D and J references using MiTCR v1.1. The analysis was limited to V-J combinations with a frequency above 0.0001, which together covered 99.2% of the repertoires. For each V-J combination, a TCR clonal expansion and chaos score was defined as the ratio of F50 clonal expansion to chaos observed in the TCRdist matrix. Welch's t-statistics and random forest were used to narrow the features down to around 13 V-J combinations, which were then fed into a naive Bayes classifier. The similarity between thyroid and blood repertoires was quantified using the Morisita-Horn index. Starting from the raw public reads, TCRdb applied fastp trimming at Q25, assembled clones with MiXCR and retained in-frame beta chains. Here each entry gathers all rows of one CDR3 protein and keeps the most common genes and DNA. V and J calls and clone size were set by TCRdb, not the authors. The sample table lists under 800,000 distinct CDR3 sequences, approximately 22% of them with a count of one. The top ten clones comprise approximately 7.7% of the sample.

The specimen sequenced was peripheral blood. In this chain, TRBV6-5 is recombined with TRBJ1-2; the best D guess is TRBD1, with 5 bases matching. This TCR was recovered from a woman between 18 and 29 years old with stable Graves' hyperthyroidism. Some clones in this sample may be carry-over from other donors' samples. Donor details come from another sample of the same person, matched by shared clones. The CDR3 protein is CASSYLNQGVGYTF. The nucleotide sequence is TGTGCCAGCAGTTACTTGAATCAGGGTGTAGGCTACACCTTC.